The 9 T cell receptor beta chains below were found in one sample sequenced in a study of PD-L1 blockade in urothelial cancer. Some clones are missing from TCRdb's copy, which holds only in-frame ones; the method was immunoSEQ multiplex PCR. The sample consists of some 45,000 clones, around 89% of them appearing once. This material consisted of PBMCs, taken around atezolizumab (anti-PD-L1) treatment. These receptors were taken from a man at least 80 years old with urothelial cancer.

This chain connects TRBV25-1 to TRBJ1-1; the D gene is possibly TRBD1 (5 bases). From germline, CDR1 is MGHDK and CDR2 SYGVNS. The V and J ends lost 0 bases and 5 bases respectively, with 7 bases between them. This CDR3 spans 13 amino acids. The CDR3 is CASSEYGGTEAFF. The DNA for the CDR3 is TGTGCCAGCAGTGAATACGGGGGAACTGAAGCTTTCTTT.

The V and J genes are TRBV4-1 and TRBJ2-3; weak D call: TRBD2 (6 bases). Germline CDR1 and CDR2: MGHRA and YSYEKL. The CDR3 is made up of 19 amino acids. V dropped 0 bases and J dropped 0 bases, with 19 bases sitting between them. The chain's CDR3 is CASSQDPGRGGTSTDTQYF. The CDR3 region has the DNA TGCGCCAGCAGCCAAGATCCGGGACGTGGCGGGACTAGCACAGATACGCAGTATTTT.

The V gene is TRBV5-1, the J gene TRBJ1-1, with 8 positions matching TRBD1. J gave up 5 bases and V 0 bases, and 9 bases lay outside the gene matches. The CDR3 is made up of 16 amino acids. The germline V gene encodes CDR1 SGHRS and CDR2 YFSETQ. CDR3 nucleotide sequence: TGCGCCAGCAGCTTGGGAGGGGGGTGGACAGGGACTGAAGCTTTCTTT. Its translation is CASSLGGGWTGTEAFF.

This CDR3 reads CASTPPGNRGAFF. CDR3 bases: TGTGCCAGCACCCCCCCAGGGAACAGGGGGGCTTTCTTT. The rearrangement links TRBV25-1 to TRBJ1-1; 8 nucleotides line up with TRBD1. The CDR3 is 13 residues long. Per germline, CDR1 MGHDK and CDR2 SYGVNS. The J segment lost 11 bases and the V segment lost 7 bases, leaving 12 bases of the junction unmatched.

This clone has only one observation. The chain is built from TRBV7-2 and TRBJ2-5, with 13 positions matching TRBD2. The trim removed 5 bases at V and 7 bases at J, leaving 10 bases unmatched. CDR3 length: 16 amino acids. In germline, CDR1 is SGHTA, CDR2 FQGNSA. The CDR3 DNA reads as TGTGCCAGCAGCATCTGGACTAGCGGGAGTAGGGGGACCCAGTACTTC. Translated: CASSIWTSGSRGTQYF. Filled out from reference TRBV7-2 and TRBJ2-5, the complete variable domain reads GAGVSQSPSNKVTEKGKDVELRCDPISGHTALYWYRQSLGQGLEFLIYFQGNSAPDKSGLPSDRFSAERTGGSVSTLTIQRTQQEDSAVYLCASSIWTSGSRGTQYFGPGTRLLVL.

The rearrangement links TRBV27 to TRBJ1-4; D might be TRBD1 (6 bases). Trimming pared 5 bases from V and 8 bases from J, leaving 9 bases between. CDR3 size: 12 residues. Germline V gene data show CDR1 as MNHEY and CDR2 as SMNVEV (reference sequence). CDR3 region: CASSGTGEKLFF. The CDR3 DNA sequence: TGTGCCAGCAGTGGCACAGGGGAAAAACTGTTTTTT.

This chain links TRBV7-9 with TRBJ2-6; TRBD1 matches 7 bases. CDR1 and CDR2 from the germline V gene are SEHNR and FQNEAQ (reference sequence). The CDR3 has 18 amino acids. V trimming: 5 bases; J trimming: 0 bases; junction bases outside the gene matches: 10. CDR3: CASSLWDSYYSGANVLTF. Here the CDR3 DNA reads TGTGCCAGCAGCCTTTGGGACAGTTACTACTCTGGGGCCAACGTCCTGACTTTC.

The chain joins TRBV5-1 to TRBJ1-1, with 7 bases identical to TRBD1. The CDR3 has 15 residues. Germline lookup yields CDR1 SGHRS and CDR2 YFSETQ. V dropped 4 bases and J dropped 3; count of bases not matched to a gene: 9. In DNA form, the CDR3 reads TGCGCCAGCAGCGCACAGGGGTTGGCGGACACTGAAGCTTTCTTT. Its protein product is CASSAQGLADTEAFF.

The chain joins TRBV5-4 to TRBJ2-7, with 10 bases matching TRBD2. Germline V gene data show CDR1 as SGHNT and CDR2 as YYREEE (reference sequence). The CDR3 is 15 amino acids. The V segment lost 3 bases and the J segment 3 bases; nucleotides outside the gene matches: 6. The CDR3 DNA reads as TGTGCCAGCAGCTCAGGACTAGCGGTCCGCTACGAGCAGTACTTC. Encoded protein: CASSSGLAVRYEQYF.